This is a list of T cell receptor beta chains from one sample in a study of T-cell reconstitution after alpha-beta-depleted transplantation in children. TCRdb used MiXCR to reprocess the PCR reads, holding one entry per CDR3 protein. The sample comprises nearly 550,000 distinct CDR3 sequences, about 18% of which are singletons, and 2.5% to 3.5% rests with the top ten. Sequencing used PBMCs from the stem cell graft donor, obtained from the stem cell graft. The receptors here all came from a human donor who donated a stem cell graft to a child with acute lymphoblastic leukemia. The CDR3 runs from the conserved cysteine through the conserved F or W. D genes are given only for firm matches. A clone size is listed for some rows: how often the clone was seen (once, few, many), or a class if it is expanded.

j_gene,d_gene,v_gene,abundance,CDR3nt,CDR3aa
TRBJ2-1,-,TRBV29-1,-,TGCAGCGTTGGAAGGGTCGACAATGAGCAGTTCTTC,CSVGRVDNEQFF
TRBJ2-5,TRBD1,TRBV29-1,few,TGCAGCGTTCTACCACAGGGGGAGCAAGAGACCCAGTACTTC,CSVLPQGEQETQYF
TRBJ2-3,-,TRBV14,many,TGTGCCAGCAGCCAAGCCCCAGATACGCAGTATTTT,CASSQAPDTQYF
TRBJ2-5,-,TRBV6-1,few,TGTGCCAGCAGCCGACAGGCGATAAGGGGAGAGACCCAGTACTTC,CASSRQAIRGETQYF
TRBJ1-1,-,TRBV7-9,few,TGTGCCAGCAGCTTTGGGGCTGACACTGAAGCTTTCTTT,CASSFGADTEAFF
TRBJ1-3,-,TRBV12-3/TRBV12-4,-,TGTGCCAGCAGCCTCAAATGGAACACCATATATTTT,CASSLKWNTIYF
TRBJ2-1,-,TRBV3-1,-,TGTGCCAGCAGCCCCCGGACGGTCTCGGATGAGCAGTTCTTC,CASSPRTVSDEQFF
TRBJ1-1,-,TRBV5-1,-,TGCGCCAGCAGCTTGGGAGGGGTCGGGGGTACCACTGAAGCTTTCTTT,CASSLGGVGGTTEAFF
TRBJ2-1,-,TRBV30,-,TGTGCCTGGAGGCATCCAGGGGCAAGGGAGCAGTTCTTC,CAWRHPGAREQFF
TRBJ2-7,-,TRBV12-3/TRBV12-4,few,TGTGCCAGCACTATCGGACAGCCCCACGAGCAGTACTTC,CASTIGQPHEQYF
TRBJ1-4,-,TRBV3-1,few,TGTGCCAGCAGCCGCGAGATAGGAAGGGCCAATGAAAAACTGTTTTTT,CASSREIGRANEKLFF
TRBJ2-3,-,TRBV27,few,TGTGCCGCGACCGTCTTGACACCGCCGTGGTCAGAGACGCAGTATTTT,CAATVLTPPWSETQYF
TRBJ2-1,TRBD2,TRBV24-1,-,TGTGCCACCAGTGACTATGGGACTAGCGGGAGTTATGAGCAGTTCTTC,CATSDYGTSGSYEQFF
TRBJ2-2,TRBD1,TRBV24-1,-,TGTGCCACCAGTGATATCGGACAGGGGAGGACCGGGGAGCTGTTTTTT,CATSDIGQGRTGELFF
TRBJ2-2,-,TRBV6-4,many,TGTGCCAGCAGTGTAAGGGGGGACACCGGGGAGCTGTTTTTT,CASSVRGDTGELFF
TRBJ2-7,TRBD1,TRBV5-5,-,TGTGCCAGCAGCTTGGTACCGGGACAGGGGTTCTACGAGCAGTACTTC,CASSLVPGQGFYEQYF
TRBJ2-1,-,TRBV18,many,TGTGCCAGCTCACCACGAAGTGAGCAGTTCTTC,CASSPRSEQFF
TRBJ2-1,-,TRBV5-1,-,TGCGCCAGCAGCATCGAGGGGCTGAACAATGAGCAGTTCTTC,CASSIEGLNNEQFF